The present T cell receptor (beta chain) was sequenced within a study of cytomegalovirus exposure and HLA in healthy donors. Study-wide findings and caveats: The study recorded 160 or so TCR beta chains that were cytomegalovirus-associated.

Samples came from healthy bone marrow donors. Remarks on this clone: Its antigen is unidentified.

PCR primers comprised 60 Vbeta and 13 Jbeta primers. The repertoire was sequenced with immunoSEQ multiplex PCR; TCRdb's copy has only in-frame clones and lacks some. The table shows about 140,000 clones, with 80% occurring only once. V lost 3 bases, J lost 1 base, and 4 bases stayed unmatched. The germline gives CDR1 SNHLY, CDR2 FYNNEI. The CDR3 extends over 16 amino acids. What was sequenced was PBMCs. V is TRBV2 and J is TRBJ2-4; 9 nucleotides align to TRBD1. This sequence was found in a man aged 45 to 65 in good health and CMV-seronegative. CDR3 region: CASSDRDRVAKNIQYF. CDR3 bases: TGTGCCAGCAGTGACCGGGACAGGGTTGCCAAAAACATTCAGTACTTC.